The clone carrying this T cell receptor beta chain occurred many times. The library came from three nested PCR rounds adapted from ARM-PCR protocols. TCRdb analysed the multiplex PCR reads with MiXCR anew, one entry per CDR3 protein. The sample carries fewer than 120,000 distinct CDR3 sequences, approximately 84% recorded once. The source of the sample is a study of tumor and adjacent non-tumor tissue in lung cancer. Study details: The patients, approximately nine men and about five women, were about 31 to 76 with stage I to III disease.

The template was RNA from unsorted bulk tissue. CDR1 and CDR2 (germline): MDHEN, SYDVKM. The CDR3 has 17 residues. V was pared by 5 bases and J by 2 bases, with 9 bases of the junction left unmatched. This receptor was taken from a man aged 65 to 79 with non-small cell lung cancer. The J gene is TRBJ1-5, the V gene TRBV28; 10 bases are a match to TRBD1. Sequenced: lung tumor tissue. The CDR3, as DNA: TGTGCCAGCAGTCTCGAGGACAGGGGGGTCGGCAATCAGCCCCAGCATTTT. Encoded protein: CASSLEDRGVGNQPQHF.